A selection of T cell receptor beta chains follows, all from one sample in a study of OX40 agonist ivuxolimab in advanced cancers. Profiled with immunoSEQ multiplex PCR; TCRdb holds only in-frame clones, not every one. There are 25,000 to 35,000 clones in the sample; approximately 84% occur only once, and approximately 21% lies in the top ten. The sample consisted of CD4+ or CD8+ T cells sorted from blood, taken in a trial of the OX40 agonist ivuxolimab. These receptors originate from an adult with an advanced solid tumor such as melanoma, head and neck, liver or kidney cancer. Each CDR3 is given with its conserved first and last residue. D genes are given only for firm matches. Clone size is not always given. Where it is, it says once, few, many or a class for expanded clones.

D gene	J gene	clone size	V gene	CDR3 protein	CDR3 DNA
TRBD2	TRBJ2-3	few	TRBV6-4	CASSRTSGSADTQYF	TGTGCCAGCAGTCGGACTAGCGGGAGCGCAGATACGCAGTATTTT
TRBD1	TRBJ1-3	once	TRBV2	CASRSGQGNTIYF	TGTGCCAGCAGGTCGGGACAGGGAAACACCATATATTTT
NA	TRBJ2-7	NA	TRBV19	CASSMGQGRYEQYF	TGTGCCAGTAGTATGGGGCAGGGACGATACGAGCAGTACTTC
NA	TRBJ2-7	NA	TRBV7-8	CASNPTESSYEQYF	TGTGCCAGCAACCCGACAGAGAGCTCCTACGAGCAGTACTTC
NA	TRBJ2-7	NA	TRBV29-1	CSVTGLLGSYEQYF	TGCAGCGTTACAGGGTTGCTCGGGTCCTACGAGCAGTACTTC
NA	TRBJ1-5	NA	TRBV27	CASSVINQPQHF	TGTGCCAGCAGTGTCATCAATCAGCCCCAGCATTTT
TRBD2	TRBJ2-2	once	TRBV7-9	CASSLKAGVHTGELFF	TGTGCCAGCAGCTTAAAAGCGGGAGTTCACACCGGGGAGCTGTTTTTT
TRBD1	TRBJ2-5	NA	TRBV6-5	CASSYEAGGFETQYF	TGTGCCAGCAGTTACGAGGCAGGGGGCTTTGAGACCCAGTACTTC
NA	TRBJ2-2	few	TRBV6-4	CASSDLGGFANTGELFF	TGTGCCAGCAGTGACCTTGGGGGGTTCGCGAACACCGGGGAGCTGTTTTTT
NA	TRBJ1-6	NA	TRBV21-1	CAITGPDSYNSPLHF	TGTGCCATAACAGGACCCGACTCCTATAATTCACCCCTCCACTTT
NA	TRBJ1-5	NA	TRBV7-8	CASSPDVGFDPQHF	TGTGCCAGCAGCCCTGACGTGGGCTTCGATCCCCAGCATTTT
TRBD2	TRBJ2-4	NA	TRBV5-1	CASSFFPARGAGTKNIQYF	TGCGCCAGCAGCTTTTTCCCCGCGCGGGGGGCTGGGACCAAAAACATTCAGTACTTC
NA	TRBJ1-1	few	TRBV10-2	CASSVFVTEAFF	TGCGCCAGCAGTGTATTCGTCACTGAAGCTTTCTTT
TRBD2	TRBJ2-3	NA	TRBV7-3	CASSLAAGGSDTQYF	TGTGCCAGCAGCTTAGCGGCGGGGGGGTCGGATACGCAGTATTTT
NA	TRBJ1-5	NA	TRBV7-8	CASSLSPTAGQPQHF	TGTGCCAGCAGCTTATCTCCGACAGCAGGTCAGCCCCAGCATTTT
NA	TRBJ2-3	NA	TRBV5-1	CASSLTGFSDTQYF	TGCGCCAGCAGCTTGACAGGGTTCTCAGATACGCAGTATTTT
TRBD1	TRBJ2-4	few	TRBV28	CASSLTGTGDKNIQYF	TGTGCCAGCAGTCTAACCGGGACAGGGGACAAAAACATTCAGTACTTC
TRBD2	TRBJ2-1	NA	TRBV28	CASSSSQRELNEQFF	TGTGCCAGCAGTTCCTCCCAGCGGGAGCTCAATGAGCAGTTCTTC
NA	TRBJ1-2	NA	TRBV4-1	CASSQDPGNYGYTF	TGCGCCAGCAGCCAAGATCCCGGGAACTATGGCTACACCTTC
NA	TRBJ1-2	NA	TRBV29-1	CSVVATAYGYTF	TGCAGCGTTGTTGCGACAGCCTATGGCTACACCTTC
NA	TRBJ1-1	NA	TRBV27	CASKPRGGQSNTEAFF	TGTGCCAGCAAGCCCAGGGGAGGACAGTCGAACACTGAAGCTTTCTTT
NA	TRBJ2-7	NA	TRBV15	CATSRDFGSSYEQYF	TGTGCCACCAGCAGAGATTTTGGGAGCTCCTACGAGCAGTACTTC
NA	TRBJ1-1	NA	TRBV6-5	CASSYDSVNTEAFF	TGTGCCAGCAGTTACGACTCGGTGAACACTGAAGCTTTCTTT
NA	TRBJ1-1	NA	TRBV11-2	CASSLVSLTPGDTEAFF	TGTGCCAGCAGCTTAGTCTCCCTGACCCCAGGAGACACTGAAGCTTTCTTT
NA	TRBJ1-2	NA	TRBV10-1	CASSESLSGWPYGYTF	TGCGCCAGCAGTGAGTCGTTGAGTGGATGGCCCTATGGCTACACCTTC
NA	TRBJ2-3	NA	TRBV2	CASRSSAPDTQYF	TGTGCCAGCAGGTCAAGCGCACCAGATACGCAGTATTTT
TRBD1	TRBJ2-7	NA	TRBV27	CASSITGTATYEQYF	TGTGCCAGCAGTATCACCGGGACAGCCACCTACGAGCAGTACTTC
TRBD1	TRBJ1-4	NA	TRBV7-9	CASSSQGAVNEKLFF	TGTGCCAGCAGTTCACAGGGGGCGGTTAATGAAAAACTGTTTTTT
NA	TRBJ1-1	NA	TRBV5-6	CASSLAGFDTEAFF	TGTGCCAGCAGCTTGGCAGGGTTTGACACTGAAGCTTTCTTT
NA	TRBJ2-2	NA	TRBV9	CASSVEAGELFF	TGTGCCAGCAGCGTAGAGGCCGGGGAGCTGTTTTTT
NA	TRBJ2-1	NA	TRBV27	CASTSGPGDEQFF	TGTGCCAGCACCTCCGGGCCGGGCGATGAGCAGTTCTTC
TRBD2	TRBJ2-4	few	TRBV27	CASSLSSSGVQYF	TGTGCCAGCAGTTTATCCTCTAGCGGAGTGCAGTACTTC
TRBD1	TRBJ1-2	once	TRBV11-2	CASSLGTGVYGYTF	TGTGCCAGCAGCTTAGGGACAGGGGTCTATGGCTACACCTTC
NA	TRBJ1-1	NA	TRBV4-3	CASSENEGPNTEAFF	TGCGCCAGCAGCGAGAATGAGGGGCCGAACACTGAAGCTTTCTTT
NA	TRBJ1-1	NA	TRBV4-3	CASSQEGEWNTEAFF	TGCGCCAGCAGCCAAGAGGGGGAATGGAACACTGAAGCTTTCTTT
NA	TRBJ1-3	large	TRBV5-6	CASSFGGYGNTIYF	TGTGCCAGCAGCTTTGGTGGGTACGGAAACACCATATATTTT
TRBD1	TRBJ2-1	NA	TRBV7-7	CASSSGTVNEQFF	TGTGCTAGCAGCTCCGGGACAGTCAATGAGCAGTTCTTC
NA	TRBJ2-7	NA	TRBV4-2	CASSPSGWGDEQYF	TGTGCCAGCAGCCCGAGCGGTTGGGGTGACGAGCAGTACTTC
TRBD2	TRBJ2-2	once	TRBV9	CASTLAGEAGELFF	TGTGCCAGCACCCTAGCGGGAGAAGCCGGGGAGCTGTTTTTT
NA	TRBJ1-3	NA	TRBV5-1	CASSSEGEGSSGNTIYF	TGCGCCAGCAGCTCTGAGGGAGAAGGGTCCTCTGGAAACACCATATATTTT
NA	TRBJ1-5	once	TRBV28	CASSPGGQPQHF	TGTGCCAGCAGTCCCGGGGGTCAGCCCCAGCATTTT
NA	TRBJ2-7	many	TRBV7-9	CASSGDILYEQYF	TGTGCCAGCAGCGGGGACATCCTCTACGAGCAGTACTTC
TRBD2	TRBJ2-1	NA	TRBV27	CASSFWVAGGPLEQFF	TGTGCCAGCAGTTTCTGGGTAGCGGGAGGGCCCTTAGAGCAGTTCTTC
TRBD2	TRBJ2-3	NA	TRBV7-3	CASSLTRRFSGGQGDTQYF	TGTGCCAGCAGCTTAACGAGGCGGTTTAGCGGGGGGCAAGGAGATACGCAGTATTTT